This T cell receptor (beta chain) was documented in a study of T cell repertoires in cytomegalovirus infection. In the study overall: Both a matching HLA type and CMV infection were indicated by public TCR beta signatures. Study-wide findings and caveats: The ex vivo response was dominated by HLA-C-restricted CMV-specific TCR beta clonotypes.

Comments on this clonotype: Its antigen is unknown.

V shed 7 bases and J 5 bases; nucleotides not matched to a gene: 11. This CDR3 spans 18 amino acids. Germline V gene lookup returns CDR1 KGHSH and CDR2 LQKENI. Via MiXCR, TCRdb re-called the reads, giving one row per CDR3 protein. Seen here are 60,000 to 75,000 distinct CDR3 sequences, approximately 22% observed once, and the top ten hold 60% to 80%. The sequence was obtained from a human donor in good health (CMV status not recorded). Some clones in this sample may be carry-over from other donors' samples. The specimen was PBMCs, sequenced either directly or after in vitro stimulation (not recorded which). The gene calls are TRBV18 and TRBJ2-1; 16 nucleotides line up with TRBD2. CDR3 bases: TGTGCCAGCTATACCGGGACTAGCGGGAGGGGATCGAACAATGAGCAGTTCTTC. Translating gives CASYTGTSGRGSNNEQFF.